The source of this TCR beta chain is a study of T cell responses to AZD1222 COVID-19 vaccine. Study results and caveats: Just six or seven AZD1222 recipients tested seropositive at baseline. The sample set comprised mostly white British donors with more females, and clonal diversity was possibly underestimated.

Regarding this clone: Its antigen is as yet unknown.

CDR3 length: 13 amino acids. V lost 4 bases and J 8 bases, leaving 9 bases between the germline ends. Germline assignment: CDR1 ENHRY and CDR2 SYGVKD. Sequenced by immunoSEQ multiplex PCR; TCRdb stores in-frame clones only, minus some. Of some 120,000 clones listed, approximately 84% are singletons. The origin of this receptor is an adult in good health. The gene calls are TRBV10-3 and TRBJ1-6, with no clear D. The sequenced sample was peripheral blood, obtained on day 0 of AZD1222 vaccination. This CDR3 is CAISGVSDSPLHF. The CDR3 nucleotides are TGTGCCATCAGTGGGGTTAGTGATTCACCCCTCCACTTT.